This T cell receptor (beta chain) was captured by sequencing in a study of T-cell memory formation after mild COVID-19. Looking at the study overall: Clustering of TCRs was largely donor specific.

Study-wide results and caveats: Pre-infection memory held some responding clones, suggesting pre-existing cross-reactive T cells responded.

This clonotype has ten or more counts. The antigen is not known. cDNA libraries for TCR alpha and TCR beta, carrying sample barcodes and UMIs, came from 5'RACE with constant-segment primers. TCRdb reprocessed the 5' RACE reads with MiXCR, giving one entry per CDR3 protein. Here the sample spans a few hundred thousand distinct CDR3 sequences, around a quarter being singletons. V was clipped by 1 base and J by 6 bases, with 13 bases between them. The germline gives CDR1 LGHDT, CDR2 YNNKEL (reference sequence). The CDR3 has 15 amino acids. Sequenced input: PBMCs or a T cell subset sorted from them (not recorded which). The chain links TRBV3-1 to TRBJ1-5; perhaps TRBD1 as D (6 bases). The TCR comes from an adult woman who had mild COVID-19 (a few samples of this study predate the infection). Cell type and time point are not known. As DNA, the CDR3 is TGTGCCAGCAGCCAAGTTCCGGGCAGGGGTCAGCCCCAGCATTTT. Amino acids: CASSQVPGRGQPQHF. Full variable domain (rest looked up from reference TRBV3-1 and TRBJ1-5): DTAVSQTPKYLVTQMGNDKSIKCEQNLGHDTMYWYKQDSKKFLKIMFSYNNKELIINETVPNRFSPKSPDKAHLNLHINSLELGDSAVYFCASSQVPGRGQPQHFGDGTRLSIL.